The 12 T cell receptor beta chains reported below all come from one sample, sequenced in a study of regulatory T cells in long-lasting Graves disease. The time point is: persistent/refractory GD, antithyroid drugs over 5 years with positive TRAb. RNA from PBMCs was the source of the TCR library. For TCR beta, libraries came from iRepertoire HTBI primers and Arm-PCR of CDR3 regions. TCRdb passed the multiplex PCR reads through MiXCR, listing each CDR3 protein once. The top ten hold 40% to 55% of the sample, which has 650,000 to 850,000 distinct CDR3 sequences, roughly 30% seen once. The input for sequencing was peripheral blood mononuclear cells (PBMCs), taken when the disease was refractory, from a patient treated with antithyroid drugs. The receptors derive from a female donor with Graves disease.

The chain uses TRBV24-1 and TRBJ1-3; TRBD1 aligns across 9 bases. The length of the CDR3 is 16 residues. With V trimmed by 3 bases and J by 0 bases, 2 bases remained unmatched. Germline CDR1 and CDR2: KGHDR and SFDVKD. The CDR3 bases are TGTGCCACCAGTGATGGACAGGGGATCTCTGGAAACACCATATATTTT. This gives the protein CATSDGQGISGNTIYF.

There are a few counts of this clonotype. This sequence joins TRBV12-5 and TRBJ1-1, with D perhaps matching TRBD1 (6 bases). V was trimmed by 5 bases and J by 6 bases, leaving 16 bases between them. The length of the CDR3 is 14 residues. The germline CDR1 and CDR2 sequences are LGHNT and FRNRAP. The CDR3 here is CASGPGAVSSEAFF. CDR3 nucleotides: TGTGCTAGTGGTCCGGGGGCGGTCAGTTCTGAAGCTTTCTTT.

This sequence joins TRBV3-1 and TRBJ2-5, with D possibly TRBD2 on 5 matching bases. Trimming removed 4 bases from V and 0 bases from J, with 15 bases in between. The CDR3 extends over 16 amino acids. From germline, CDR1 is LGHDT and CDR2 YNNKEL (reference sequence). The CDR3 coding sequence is TGTGCCAGCAGCCCGGCCGGACTCTGGTACCAAGAGACCCAGTACTTC. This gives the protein CASSPAGLWYQETQYF.

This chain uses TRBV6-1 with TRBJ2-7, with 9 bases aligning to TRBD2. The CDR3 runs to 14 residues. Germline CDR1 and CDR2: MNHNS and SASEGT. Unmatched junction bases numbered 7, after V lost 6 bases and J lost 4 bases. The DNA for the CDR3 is TGTGCCAGCAGAGATAGCGGGAGCGGGTACGAGCAGTACTTC. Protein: CASRDSGSGYEQYF.

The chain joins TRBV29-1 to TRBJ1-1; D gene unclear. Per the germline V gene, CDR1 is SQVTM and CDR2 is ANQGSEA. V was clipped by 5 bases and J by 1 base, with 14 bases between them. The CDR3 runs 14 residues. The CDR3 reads CSVLLVARNTEAFF. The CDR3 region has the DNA TGCAGCGTTCTACTCGTAGCCAGGAACACTGAAGCTTTCTTT.

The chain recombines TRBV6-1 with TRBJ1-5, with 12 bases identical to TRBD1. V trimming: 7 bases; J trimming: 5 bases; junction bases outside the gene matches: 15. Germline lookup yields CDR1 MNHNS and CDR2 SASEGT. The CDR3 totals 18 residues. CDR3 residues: CASNGLRDRGRGDQPQHF. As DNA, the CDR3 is TGTGCCAGCAACGGCCTACGGGACAGGGGGCGTGGAGATCAGCCCCAGCATTTT.

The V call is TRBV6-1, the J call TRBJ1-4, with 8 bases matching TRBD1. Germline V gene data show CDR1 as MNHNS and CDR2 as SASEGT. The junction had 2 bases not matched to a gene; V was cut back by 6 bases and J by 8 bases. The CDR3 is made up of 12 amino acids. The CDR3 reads CASRGQAEKLFF. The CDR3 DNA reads TGTGCCAGCAGGGGACAGGCGGAAAAACTGTTTTTT.

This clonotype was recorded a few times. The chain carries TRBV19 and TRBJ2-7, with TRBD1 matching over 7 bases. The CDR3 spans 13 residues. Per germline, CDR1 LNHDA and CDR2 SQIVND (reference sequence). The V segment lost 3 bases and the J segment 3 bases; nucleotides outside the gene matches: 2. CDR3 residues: CASSIPGGYEQYF. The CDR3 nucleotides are TGTGCCAGTAGTATTCCAGGGGGCTACGAGCAGTACTTC. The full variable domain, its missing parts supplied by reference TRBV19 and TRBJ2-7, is DGGITQSPKYLFRKEGQNVTLSCEQNLNHDAMYWYRQDPGQGLRLIYYSQIVNDFQKGDIAEGYSVSREKKESFPLTVTSAQKNPTAFYLCASSIPGGYEQYFGPGTRLTVT.

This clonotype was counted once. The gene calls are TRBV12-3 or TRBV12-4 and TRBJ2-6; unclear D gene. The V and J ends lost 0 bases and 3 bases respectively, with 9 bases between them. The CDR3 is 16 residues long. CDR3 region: CASSLAGTGGANVLTF. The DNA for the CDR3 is TGTGCCAGCAGTTTAGCGGGAACGGGTGGGGCCAACGTCCTGACTTTC.

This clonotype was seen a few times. The CDR3 DNA reads as TGTGCCAGCAGTTTTGACAGGGCCGGGGAGCTGTTTTTT. Translating it yields CASSFDRAGELFF. V and J are TRBV12-3 or TRBV12-4 and TRBJ2-2, with 7 bases matching TRBD1. The CDR3 is made up of 13 amino acids. J lost 6 bases, V lost 3 bases, and 1 base had no gene match.

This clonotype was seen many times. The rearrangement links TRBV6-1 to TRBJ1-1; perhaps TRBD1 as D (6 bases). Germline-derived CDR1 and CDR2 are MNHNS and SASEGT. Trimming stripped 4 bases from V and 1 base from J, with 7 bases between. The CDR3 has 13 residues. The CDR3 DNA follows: TGTGCCAGCAGTGGAGGGGGGAACACTGAAGCTTTCTTT. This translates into CASSGGGNTEAFF.

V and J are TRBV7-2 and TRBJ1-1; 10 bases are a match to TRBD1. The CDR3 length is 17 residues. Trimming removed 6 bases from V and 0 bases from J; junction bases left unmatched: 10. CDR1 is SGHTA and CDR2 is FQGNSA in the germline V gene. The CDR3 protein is CASSFPRDRGLNTEAFF. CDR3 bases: TGTGCCAGCAGTTTTCCCCGGGACAGGGGTTTGAACACTGAAGCTTTCTTT.